The clone carrying this T cell receptor beta chain turned up a few times. Its cognate antigen is unknown. The data were obtained in a study of beta chain features in type 1 diabetes. Study summary: Researchers looked at approximately 100,000,000 sorted cells across all samples. Study results and limitations: Within each of all four CD4+ subsets, Type 1 diabetes patients had TCRB CDR3s that were moderately but significantly shorter. PCR might preferentially amplify shorter templates, equally in patients and controls.

Sequenced material consisted of expressed TCRB transcripts (all of the isolated RNA was reverse transcribed). The repertoire was sequenced with immunoSEQ multiplex PCR; TCRdb's copy has only in-frame clones and lacks some. The sample comprises some 190,000 clones, approximately 8% of which are singletons, and roughly 0.46% rests with the top ten. The CDR3 consists of 16 residues. Trimming took off 3 bases at V and 5 bases at J, with 16 bases between the two ends. Looked up from germline, CDR1 is SGHTA and CDR2 is FQGNSA. The V and J genes are TRBV7-2 and TRBJ2-2, with a possible D match to TRBD2 (6 bases). The source is a man aged 18 to 29 with type 1 diabetes. The sequencing sample was made of central memory CD4+ T cells from blood. The CDR3 bases are TGTGCCAGCAGCTTGGGTCTAGCGACGGGAACCGGGGAGCTGTTTTTT. Its translation is CASSLGLATGTGELFF. Combining the CDR3 with reference TRBV7-2 and TRBJ2-2 gives the whole variable domain GAGVSQSPSNKVTEKGKDVELRCDPISGHTALYWYRQSLGQGLEFLIYFQGNSAPDKSGLPSDRFSAERTGGSVSTLTIQRTQQEDSAVYLCASSLGLATGTGELFFGEGSRLTVL.